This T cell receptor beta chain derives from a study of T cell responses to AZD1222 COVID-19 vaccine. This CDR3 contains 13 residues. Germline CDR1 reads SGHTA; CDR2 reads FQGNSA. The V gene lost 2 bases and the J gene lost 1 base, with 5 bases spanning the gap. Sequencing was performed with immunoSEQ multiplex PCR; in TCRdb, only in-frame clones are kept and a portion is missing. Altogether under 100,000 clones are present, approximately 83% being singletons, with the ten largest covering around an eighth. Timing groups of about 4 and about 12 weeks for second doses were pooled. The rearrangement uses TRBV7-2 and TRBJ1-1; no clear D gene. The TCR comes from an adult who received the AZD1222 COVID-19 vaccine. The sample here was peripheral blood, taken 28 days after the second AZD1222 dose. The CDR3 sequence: CASSLRQNTEAFF. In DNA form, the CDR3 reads TGTGCCAGCAGCTTACGACAGAACACTGAAGCTTTCTTT.